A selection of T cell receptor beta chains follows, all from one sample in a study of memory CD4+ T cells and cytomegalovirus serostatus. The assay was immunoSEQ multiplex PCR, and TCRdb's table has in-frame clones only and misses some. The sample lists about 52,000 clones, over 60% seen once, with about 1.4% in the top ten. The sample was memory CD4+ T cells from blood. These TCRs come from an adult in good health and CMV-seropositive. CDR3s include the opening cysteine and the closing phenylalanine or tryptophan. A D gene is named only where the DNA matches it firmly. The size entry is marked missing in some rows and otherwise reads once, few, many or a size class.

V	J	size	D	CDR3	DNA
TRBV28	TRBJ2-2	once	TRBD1	CASSFSRQGVNTGELFF	TGTGCCAGCAGTTTTTCGAGACAGGGGGTAAACACCGGGGAGCTGTTTTTT
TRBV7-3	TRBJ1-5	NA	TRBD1	CPGDRGYYSNQPQHF	TGCCCCGGGGACAGGGGATACTATAGCAATCAGCCCCAGCATTTT
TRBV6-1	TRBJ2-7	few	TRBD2	CASSWTSGSRNEQYF	TGTGCCAGCAGTTGGACTAGCGGGAGTAGGAACGAGCAGTACTTC
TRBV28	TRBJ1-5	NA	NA	CASRPLRGDTNQPQHF	TGTGCCAGCAGACCACTTAGGGGGGACACCAATCAGCCCCAGCATTTT
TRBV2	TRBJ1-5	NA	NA	CASRIGNNQPQHF	TGTGCCAGCAGGATTGGGAACAATCAGCCCCAGCATTTT
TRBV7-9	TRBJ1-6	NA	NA	CASSLRPQGDSPLHF	TGTGCCAGCAGCTTAAGACCTCAGGGAGATTCACCCCTCCACTTT
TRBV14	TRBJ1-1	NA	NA	CASSQTGLLAEAFF	TGTGCCAGCAGCCAAACAGGGCTCTTAGCTGAAGCTTTCTTT
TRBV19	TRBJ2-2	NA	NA	CASRGAVANTGELFF	TGTGCCAGTAGAGGCGCAGTCGCGAACACCGGGGAGCTGTTTTTT
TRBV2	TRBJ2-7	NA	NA	CASAKTTSSYEQYF	TGTGCCAGCGCAAAGACAACCAGCTCCTACGAGCAGTACTTC
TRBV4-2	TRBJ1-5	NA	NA	CASSQDDLDSQPQHF	TGTGCCAGCAGCCAAGACGACCTCGATAGTCAGCCCCAGCATTTT
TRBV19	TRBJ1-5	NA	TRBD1	CASSIGQVYQPQHF	TGTGCCAGTAGTATTGGACAGGTTTATCAGCCCCAGCATTTT
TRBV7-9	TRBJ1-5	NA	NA	CASSLEGGHQPQHF	TGTGCCAGCAGCTTAGAGGGGGGTCATCAGCCCCAGCATTTT
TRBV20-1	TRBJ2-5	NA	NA	CSAPRKETQYF	TGCAGTGCCCCTCGTAAAGAGACCCAGTACTTC
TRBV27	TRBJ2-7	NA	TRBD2	CASSLSLREAYEQYF	TGTGCCAGCAGTTTATCGCTACGGGAGGCCTACGAGCAGTACTTC
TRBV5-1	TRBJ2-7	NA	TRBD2	CASSLDGGFGEQYF	TGCGCCAGCAGCTTGGACGGGGGGTTCGGAGAGCAGTACTTC
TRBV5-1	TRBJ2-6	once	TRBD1	CASRPGTGSGANVLTF	TGCGCCAGCCGTCCCGGGACAGGGTCCGGGGCCAACGTCCTGACTTTC
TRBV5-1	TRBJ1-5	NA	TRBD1	CASQRQGNQPQHF	TGCGCCAGCCAGAGACAGGGGAATCAGCCCCAGCATTTT
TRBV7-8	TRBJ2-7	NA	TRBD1	CASSQRQGAYEQYF	TGTGCCAGCAGCCAGAGACAGGGAGCCTACGAGCAGTACTTC
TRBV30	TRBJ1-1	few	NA	CAWQTNGRGAFF	TGTGCCTGGCAAACCAACGGGAGGGGAGCTTTCTTT
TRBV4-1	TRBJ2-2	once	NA	CASSQGPLQGTGELFF	TGCGCCAGCAGCCAAGGTCCTCTTCAAGGCACCGGGGAGCTGTTTTTT
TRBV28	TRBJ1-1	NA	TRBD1	CASSPRDRLNTEAFF	TGTGCCAGCAGTCCTCGGGACAGGCTGAACACTGAAGCTTTCTTT
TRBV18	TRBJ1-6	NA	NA	CASSQLGGSPLHF	TGTGCCAGCTCGCAATTGGGGGGTTCACCCCTCCACTTT
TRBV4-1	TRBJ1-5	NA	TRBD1	CASSQGDRGPYQPQHF	TGCGCCAGCAGCCAAGGAGACAGGGGGCCTTATCAGCCCCAGCATTTT
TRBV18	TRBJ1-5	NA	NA	CASSQTDNQPQHF	TGTGCCAGCTCTCAAACAGACAATCAGCCCCAGCATTTT
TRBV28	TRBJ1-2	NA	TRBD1	CASSHDRADYYGYTF	TGTGCCAGCAGTCACGACAGGGCCGATTACTATGGCTACACCTTC
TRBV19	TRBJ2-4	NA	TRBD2	CASQAPGTSENIQYF	TGTGCCAGCCAAGCCCCAGGGACTAGCGAAAACATTCAGTACTTC
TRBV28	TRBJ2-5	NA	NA	CASRPNLRGTKETQYF	TGTGCCAGCAGACCCAATTTGCGCGGGACGAAAGAGACCCAGTACTTC
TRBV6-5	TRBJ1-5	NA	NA	CASSYSPGDNQPQHF	TGTGCCAGCAGTTACTCCCCCGGGGACAATCAGCCCCAGCATTTT
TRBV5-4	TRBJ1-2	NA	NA	CASSLAWGDYGYTF	TGTGCCAGCAGCTTAGCGTGGGGCGACTATGGCTACACCTTC
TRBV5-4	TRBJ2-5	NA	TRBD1	CASSKLGQGMYQETQYF	TGTGCCAGCAGCAAACTCGGACAGGGAATGTACCAAGAGACCCAGTACTTC
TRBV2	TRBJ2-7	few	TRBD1	CAIGQGSPYEQYF	TGTGCCATCGGACAGGGGAGTCCCTACGAGCAGTACTTC
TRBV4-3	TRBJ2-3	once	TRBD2	CASSQAPLDPGGIGADTQYF	TGCGCCAGCAGCCAAGCCCCATTGGATCCGGGGGGGATCGGTGCAGATACGCAGTATTTT
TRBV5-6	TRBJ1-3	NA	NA	CASSLVAGASGNTIYF	TGTGCCAGCAGCTTGGTTGCCGGAGCCTCTGGAAACACCATATATTTT
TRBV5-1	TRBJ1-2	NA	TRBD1	CASSLQGSGYTF	TGCGCCAGCAGCTTACAGGGGAGTGGCTACACCTTC
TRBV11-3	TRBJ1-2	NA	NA	CASSLTQGSNYGYTF	TGTGCCAGCAGCCTGACACAGGGCTCCAACTATGGCTACACCTTC
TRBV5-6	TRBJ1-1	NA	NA	CASSFTGSKGIKTEAFF	TGTGCCAGCAGCTTTACCGGGTCGAAGGGGATCAAGACTGAAGCTTTCTTT
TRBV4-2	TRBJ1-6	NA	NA	CASSQEGWGQGSYNSPLHF	TGTGCCAGCAGCCAAGAAGGATGGGGACAAGGCTCCTATAATTCACCCCTCCACTTT
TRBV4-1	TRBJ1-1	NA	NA	CASSQQSGSEAFF	TGCGCCAGCAGCCAGCAAAGTGGCAGTGAAGCTTTCTTT
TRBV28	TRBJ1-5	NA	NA	CATHKPRMSNQPQHF	TGTGCCACCCATAAGCCCCGTATGAGCAATCAGCCCCAGCATTTT
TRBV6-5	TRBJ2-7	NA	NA	CASRRTGAYEQYF	TGTGCCAGCAGGCGGACGGGAGCCTACGAGCAGTACTTC
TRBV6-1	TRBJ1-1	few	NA	CASSDRGWTRAEAFF	TGTGCCAGCAGTGATCGTGGGTGGACGAGGGCTGAAGCTTTCTTT
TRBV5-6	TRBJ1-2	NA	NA	CASSLSYAGYTF	TGTGCCAGCAGCTTGTCGTACGCAGGCTACACCTTC
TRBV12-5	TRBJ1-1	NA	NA	CATSREGGEAFF	TGTGCTACTTCGCGAGAGGGGGGCGAAGCTTTCTTT
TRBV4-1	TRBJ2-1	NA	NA	CASSQPTGTYNEQFF	TGCGCCAGCAGCCAACCTACTGGAACCTACAATGAGCAGTTCTTC
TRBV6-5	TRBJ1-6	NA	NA	CAVTASSYNSPLHF	TGTGCCGTAACAGCCAGCTCCTATAATTCACCCCTCCACTTT
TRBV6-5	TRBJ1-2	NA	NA	CASSYGPLGTYGYTF	TGTGCCAGCAGTTACGGGCCCTTGGGGACATATGGCTACACCTTC
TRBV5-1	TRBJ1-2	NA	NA	CASSPTGREGYTF	TGCGCCAGCAGCCCGACAGGCAGGGAAGGCTACACCTTC
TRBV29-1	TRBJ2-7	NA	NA	CSVRPSSYEQYF	TGCAGCGTTAGGCCGAGCTCCTACGAGCAGTACTTC
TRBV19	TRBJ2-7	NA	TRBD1	CASSIGTAYEQYF	TGTGCCAGTAGTATTGGGACAGCCTACGAGCAGTACTTC
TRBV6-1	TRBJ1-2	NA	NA	CASSETFLPGYTF	TGTGCCAGCAGTGAAACCTTCCTTCCCGGCTACACCTTC